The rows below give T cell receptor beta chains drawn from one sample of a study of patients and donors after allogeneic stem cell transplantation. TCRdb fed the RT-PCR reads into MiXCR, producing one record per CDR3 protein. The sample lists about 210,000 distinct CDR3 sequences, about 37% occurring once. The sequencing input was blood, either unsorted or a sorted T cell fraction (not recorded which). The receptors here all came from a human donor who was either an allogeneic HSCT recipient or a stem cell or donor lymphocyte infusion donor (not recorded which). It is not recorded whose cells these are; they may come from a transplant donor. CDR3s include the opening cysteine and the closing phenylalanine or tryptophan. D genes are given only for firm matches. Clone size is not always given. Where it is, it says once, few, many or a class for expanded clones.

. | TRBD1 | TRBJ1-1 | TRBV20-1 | TGCAGTGCTAACCGCAGGGGGCTCTTGGGCACTGAAGCTTTCTTT | CSANRRGLLGTEAFF
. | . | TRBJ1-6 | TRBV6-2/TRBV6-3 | TGTGCCAGCAGTTACCGGGGCAGCGGGTCACCCCTCCACTTT | CASSYRGSGSPLHF
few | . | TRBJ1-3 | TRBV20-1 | TGCAGTGCCCCGGAAGGGACCGGAAACACCATATATTTT | CSAPEGTGNTIYF
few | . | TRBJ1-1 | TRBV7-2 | TGTGCCAGCAGCGCAGGGTTGAACACTGAAGCTTTCTTT | CASSAGLNTEAFF
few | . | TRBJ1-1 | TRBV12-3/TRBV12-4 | TGTGCCAGCAGTTTGGAGGGAGTGAGGACTGAAGCTTTCTTT | CASSLEGVRTEAFF
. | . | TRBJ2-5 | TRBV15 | TGTGCCACCAGCAGGACAGTGGGTGAGACCCAGTACTTC | CATSRTVGETQYF
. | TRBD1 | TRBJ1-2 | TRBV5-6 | TGTGCCAGCAGCTTGCCGACAGGGCTGGGGTATGGCTACACCTTC | CASSLPTGLGYGYTF
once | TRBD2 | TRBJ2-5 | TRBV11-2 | TGTGCCAGCAGACGCCCGGGACTAGCGACCCAAGAGACCCAGTACTTC | CASRRPGLATQETQYF
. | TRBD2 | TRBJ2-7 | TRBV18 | TGTGCCAGCTCGCAGAGTGGACTAGCGGGCGCAGCCTACGAGCAGTACTTC | CASSQSGLAGAAYEQYF
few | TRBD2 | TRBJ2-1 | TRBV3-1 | TGTGCCAGCAGCCAGGGGACTAGTCTGTTCTTC | CASSQGTSLFF
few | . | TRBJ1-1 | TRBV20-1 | TGCAGTGCTAAACGGACTAGCCCCCAGGGTGATGCTTTCTTT | CSAKRTSPQGDAFF
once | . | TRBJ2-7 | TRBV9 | TGTGCCAGCAGCGTAGGGGGGCTTCCAAATACCTACGAGCAGTACTTC | CASSVGGLPNTYEQYF
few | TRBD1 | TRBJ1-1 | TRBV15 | TGTGCCACCAGCATTGGACAGGCCACAAACACTGAAGCTTTCTTT | CATSIGQATNTEAFF
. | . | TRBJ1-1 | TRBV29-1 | TGCAGCGTGACAGCGGGAAGATTGAACACTGAAGCTTTCTTT | CSVTAGRLNTEAFF
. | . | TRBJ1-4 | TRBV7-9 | TGTGCCAGCAGCTTAATCCGGGGGGCTAATGAAAAACTGTTTTTT | CASSLIRGANEKLFF
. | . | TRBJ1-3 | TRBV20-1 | TGCAGTGCTGACCGAGGGCCCTCTGGAAACACCATATATTTT | CSADRGPSGNTIYF
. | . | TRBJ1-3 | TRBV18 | TGTGCCAGCTCACCAACGGTGCCTGGAAACACCATATATTTT | CASSPTVPGNTIYF
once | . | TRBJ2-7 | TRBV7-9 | TGTGCCAGCAGCGGCACGTACGAGCAGTACTTC | CASSGTYEQYF